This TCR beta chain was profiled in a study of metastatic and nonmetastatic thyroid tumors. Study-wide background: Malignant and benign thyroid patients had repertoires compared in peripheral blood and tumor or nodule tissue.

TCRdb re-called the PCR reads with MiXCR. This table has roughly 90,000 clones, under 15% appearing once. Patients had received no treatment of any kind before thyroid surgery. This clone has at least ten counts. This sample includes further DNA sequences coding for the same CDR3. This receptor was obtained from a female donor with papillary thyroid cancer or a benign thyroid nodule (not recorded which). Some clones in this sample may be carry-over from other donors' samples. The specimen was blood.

The CDR3 bases are TGTGCCAGCAGCTCGGACACCTCTGGAAACACCATATATTTT. It yields the protein CASSSDTSGNTIYF. The chain recombines TRBV7-6 with TRBJ1-3, with D perhaps matching TRBD1 (5 bases). Between the trimmed V and J ends, which lost 4 bases and 0 bases, there was a span of 7 bases. CDR1 and CDR2 from the germline V gene are SGHVS and FNYEAQ. This CDR3 spans 14 amino acids.